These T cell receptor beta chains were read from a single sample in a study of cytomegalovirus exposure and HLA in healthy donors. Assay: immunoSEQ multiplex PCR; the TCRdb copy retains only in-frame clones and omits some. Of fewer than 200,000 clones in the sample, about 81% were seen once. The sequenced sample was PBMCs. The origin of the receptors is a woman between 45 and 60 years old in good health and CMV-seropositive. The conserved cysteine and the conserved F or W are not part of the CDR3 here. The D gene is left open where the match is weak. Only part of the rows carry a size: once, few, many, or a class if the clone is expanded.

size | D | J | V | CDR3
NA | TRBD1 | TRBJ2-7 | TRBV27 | VSRRDRSPMGQY
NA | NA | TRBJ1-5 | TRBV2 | ASRDRGNQPQH
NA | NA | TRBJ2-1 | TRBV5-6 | ASSYVDSYNEQF
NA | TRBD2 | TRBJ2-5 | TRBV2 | ASSVTGGQETQY
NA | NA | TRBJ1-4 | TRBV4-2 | ASSLRGGGEEANEKLF
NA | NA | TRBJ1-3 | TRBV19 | ASPGSSGNTIY
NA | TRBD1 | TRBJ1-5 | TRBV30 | AWSSDRISNQPQH
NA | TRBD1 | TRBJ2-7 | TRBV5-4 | ASSSGTGGYEQY
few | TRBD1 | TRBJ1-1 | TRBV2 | ASTGTGRTEAF
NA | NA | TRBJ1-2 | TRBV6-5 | ASSPLSGGYT
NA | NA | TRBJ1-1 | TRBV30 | AWSVGGLTEAF
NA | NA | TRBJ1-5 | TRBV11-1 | ASSVDSLQPQH
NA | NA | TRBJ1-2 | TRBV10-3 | AISGVQDGNYGYT
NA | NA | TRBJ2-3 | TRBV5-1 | ASSLRGDTQY
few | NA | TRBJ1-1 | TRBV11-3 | ASSLNGVTEAF
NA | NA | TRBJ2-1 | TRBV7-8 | ASSPRHRVAYNEQF
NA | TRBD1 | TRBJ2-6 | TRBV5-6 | ASSLVNSGTASGANVLT
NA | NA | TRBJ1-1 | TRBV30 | AWTNGVNTEAF
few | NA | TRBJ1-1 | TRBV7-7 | ASSINSNTEAF
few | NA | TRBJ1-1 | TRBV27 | ASSPGPRAGSNTEAF
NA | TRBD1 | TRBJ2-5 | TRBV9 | ASSRGQTKETQY
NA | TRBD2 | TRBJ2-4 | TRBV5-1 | ASSLTETSGLQY
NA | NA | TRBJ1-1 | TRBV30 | AWRGGDGRLAF
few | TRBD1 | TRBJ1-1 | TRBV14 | ASSQPYRGQDTEAF
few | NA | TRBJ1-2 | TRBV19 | ASSPGTPRNYGYT
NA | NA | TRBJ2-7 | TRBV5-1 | ASSLSEFYEQY
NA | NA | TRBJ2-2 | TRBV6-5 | ASSTGRNTGELF
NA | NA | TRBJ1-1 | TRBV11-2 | ASSLRRYTEAF
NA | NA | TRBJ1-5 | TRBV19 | ASSILLGSNQPQH
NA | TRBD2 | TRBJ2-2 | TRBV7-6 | ASSLFAGGATGELF
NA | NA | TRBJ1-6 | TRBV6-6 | ASSLPGTNSPLH
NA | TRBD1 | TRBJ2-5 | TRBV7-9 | ASSSGRQGFEETQY